Detailed here is one T cell receptor (beta chain). Its antigen is as yet unknown. This entry belongs to a study of response to subunit inactivated influenza vaccine. Study-wide points: Authors suggested seasonal influenza vaccinations each recruit few new T cells.

TCRdb processed the RT-PCR reads anew with MiXCR; each CDR3 protein has one entry. Among 400,000 to 550,000 distinct CDR3 sequences, about 25% were seen once, and the ten largest hold about 1.9%. V was pared by 6 bases and J by 2 bases, with 7 bases between. Germline CDR1 and CDR2: DFQATT and SNEGSKA (reference sequence). CDR3 length: 11 residues. The material sequenced was CD4+ T cells sorted from PBMCs, taken around 5 days after vaccination. The TCR originated in a man aged 45-60 years who received an inactivated influenza vaccine. The genes are TRBV20-1 and TRBJ2-5, with D unclear. CDR3 in DNA: TGCAGTGCCTTCCCACAAGAGACCCAGTACTTC. This gives the protein CSAFPQETQYF.